This TCR beta chain was found in a study of vaccination and CD4 T cells after COVID-19. Study context: The convalescent group had six males, four females, seven Caucasians, two Asians, one multiracial.

Regarding this clonotype: Its antigen is as yet unknown.

At the Johns Hopkins FTIC core, DNA taken from cultured CD4+ T cells was sequenced by way of the Oncomine TCR Beta short-read assay. TCRdb redid the calling of the PCR reads with MiXCR, one entry per CDR3 protein. The data show some 16,000 distinct CDR3 sequences, roughly four fifths seen once. Per the germline V gene, CDR1 is DFQATT and CDR2 is SNEGSKA (reference sequence). V dropped 0 bases and J dropped 0 bases, with 10 bases sitting between them. CDR3 length equals 15 residues. The treatment denotes: approximately 9-day PBMC culture with coronavirus spike peptide pools or control peptides (ViraFEST assay). Each well received 2 million to 2.5 million PBMCs, cultured with roughly 9.9 IU/ml IL-2 and 10 ug/ml peptide pools.

Sequencing used CD4+ T cells from blood, cultured in vitro, obtained after SARS-CoV-2 vaccination. The source of this sequence is a human donor who received a COVID-19 vaccine. The genes are TRBV20-1 and TRBJ2-3; a weak D match, TRBD2 (6 bases). In DNA form, the CDR3 reads TGCAGTGCTAGAGATTTAGCGGCGAGCACAGATACGCAGTATTTT. It codes for CSARDLAASTDTQYF.